This TCR beta chain derives from a study of cytomegalovirus exposure and HLA in healthy donors. General study findings and limits: CMV antigen specificity was confirmed in vitro for a few CMV-associated chains. The majority of TCR sequences were rare, yet some public TCRs appeared in many donors. Among immune exposure information, only CMV serostatus was available.

Germline V gene lookup returns CDR1 SGHDN and CDR2 FVKESK. J lost 6 bases, V lost 1 base, and 6 bases had no gene match. The CDR3 contains 15 residues. 60 Vbeta and 13 Jbeta primers were used in PCR. The repertoire was sequenced with immunoSEQ multiplex PCR; TCRdb's copy has only in-frame clones and lacks some. The sample lists over 120,000 clones; less than 85% were seen once. This clone was detected a few times. No antigen is known for it. The TCR sequence derives from a young man in good health and CMV-seropositive. Input material: PBMCs. This chain connects TRBV14 to TRBJ2-5; 9 nucleotides line up with TRBD2. CDR3 sequence reads: CASSQVGSGGQTQYF. CDR3 nucleotide sequence: TGTGCCAGCAGCCAAGTCGGTAGCGGGGGACAGACCCAGTACTTC.